Presented here are 18 T cell receptor beta chains from one specimen sequenced in a study of cytomegalovirus exposure and HLA in healthy donors. PCR primers comprised 60 Vbeta and 13 Jbeta primers. Clones were read by immunoSEQ multiplex PCR, and TCRdb kept only the in-frame ones, dropping some. This sample has about 210,000 clones; about 82% occur once, and the top ten carry 2.5% to 3%. Sequenced sample: PBMCs. Receptors were obtained from a man aged 25-40 years in good health and CMV-seronegative.

The chain carries TRBV13 and TRBJ2-2, with D perhaps TRBD2 (5 bases). Looked up from germline, CDR1 is PRHDT and CDR2 is FYEKMQ (reference sequence). This CDR3 comprises 12 residues. V lost 4 bases to trimming and J lost 8 bases, with 8 bases between them. CDR3 nucleotide sequence: TGTGCCAGCAGCTCTAGCAGGGGGGAGCTGTTTTTT. Protein: CASSSSRGELFF.

The rearrangement links TRBV27 to TRBJ2-7, with 9 bases fitting TRBD2. Per the germline V gene, CDR1 is MNHEY and CDR2 is SMNVEV (reference sequence). The V and J ends lost 5 bases and 4 bases, in that order; junction bases with no gene match: 6. This CDR3 comprises 14 residues. CDR3 protein: CASSILAGPYEQYF. For the CDR3, the DNA is TGTGCCAGCAGTATACTAGCGGGCCCTTACGAGCAGTACTTC.

V is TRBV4-1 and J is TRBJ2-7; 11 nucleotides agree with TRBD2. Germline trimming cut 3 bases from V and 6 bases from J; bases unmatched to any gene: 10. In germline, CDR1 is MGHRA, CDR2 YSYEKL. The CDR3 is made up of 16 amino acids. The CDR3 is CASSQGSGRVRGEQYF. Here the CDR3 DNA reads TGCGCCAGCAGCCAGGGTAGCGGGAGGGTAAGAGGCGAGCAGTACTTC.

This clone is a singleton in its sample. This sequence joins TRBV6-5 and TRBJ1-2; D uncertain. The CDR3 sequence is 13 residues long. Per germline, CDR1 MNHEY and CDR2 SVGAGI. The V and J ends lost 2 bases and 8 bases respectively, with 12 bases between them. CDR3 bases: TGTGCCAGCAGTTACCTCGGGCGGAGGGGCTACACCTTC. It is translated as CASSYLGRRGYTF.

V and J are TRBV7-6 and TRBJ1-5; no firm D call. This CDR3 has 13 residues. Per germline, CDR1 SGHVS and CDR2 FNYEAQ. V shed 5 bases and J shed 6 bases, with 11 bases lying between them. The CDR3 sequence is CASSPERSQPQHF. The CDR3 DNA is TGTGCCAGCAGCCCCGAGCGTAGTCAGCCCCAGCATTTT. Full variable domain (missing parts from reference TRBV7-6 and TRBJ1-5): GAGVSQSPRYKVTKRGQDVALRCDPISGHVSLYWYRQALGQGPEFLTYFNYEAQQDKSGLPNDRFSAERPEGSISTLTIQRTEQRDSAMYRCASSPERSQPQHFGDGTRLSIL.

There are a few counts of this clone. CDR3 sequence: CASSSDSTTGGQETQYF. CDR3 nucleotides: TGTGCCAGCAGTTCCGATTCTACAACAGGGGGCCAAGAGACCCAGTACTTC. V is TRBV7-6 and J is TRBJ2-5; 8 bases fit TRBD1. CDR1 SGHVS and CDR2 FNYEAQ come from the germline V gene. J was trimmed by 1 base and V by 6 bases; bases with no gene match: 13. This CDR3 region has 17 residues. Looking up the rest from reference TRBV7-6 and TRBJ2-5 gives the full variable domain: GAGVSQSPRYKVTKRGQDVALRCDPISGHVSLYWYRQALGQGPEFLTYFNYEAQQDKSGLPNDRFSAERPEGSISTLTIQRTEQRDSAMYRCASSSDSTTGGQETQYFGPGTRLLVL.

This clone has only one observation. V is TRBV13 and J is TRBJ2-4, with 8 bases fitting TRBD1. Germline trimming cut 6 bases from V and 1 base from J; bases unmatched to any gene: 11. There are 17 residues in the CDR3. The germline V gene encodes CDR1 PRHDT and CDR2 FYEKMQ (reference sequence). The CDR3: CASSFLVGQGAKNIQYF. DNA for the CDR3: TGTGCCAGCAGTTTTCTCGTTGGACAGGGTGCCAAAAACATTCAGTACTTC.

This rearrangement joins TRBV5-1 to TRBJ1-4, with TRBD1 identical over 9 bases. V lost 0 bases, J lost 3 bases, and 0 bases stayed unmatched. This CDR3 is built from 15 residues. CDR1 and CDR2 from the germline V gene are SGHRS and YFSETQ. CDR3 sequence (DNA): TGCGCCAGCAGCTTGGGACAGGGGGCTAATGAAAAACTGTTTTTT. Translating gives CASSLGQGANEKLFF. Using reference TRBV5-1 and TRBJ1-4 for the parts outside the CDR3, the full variable domain is KAGVTQTPRYLIKTRGQQVTLSCSPISGHRSVSWYQQTPGQGLQFLFEYFSETQRNKGNFPGRFSGRQFSNSRSEMNVSTLELGDSALYLCASSLGQGANEKLFFGSGTQLSVL.

This clone was detected a few times. The V and J genes are TRBV14 and TRBJ2-7, with D perhaps TRBD2 (6 bases). Germline V CDR1 and CDR2: SGHDN, FVKESK. The length of the CDR3 is 15 residues. V lost 4 bases to trimming and J lost 3 bases, with 16 bases between them. This chain's CDR3 is CASSPRGTASYEQYF. For the CDR3, the DNA is TGTGCCAGCAGCCCCCGCGGGACGGCCAGCTACGAGCAGTACTTC.

The chain uses TRBV5-4 and TRBJ2-4; no firm D call. Trimming shortened V by 3 bases and J by 13 bases, and 17 bases separated the two germline ends. Per the germline V gene, CDR1 is SGHNT and CDR2 is YYREEE (reference sequence). The CDR3 has 13 residues. The CDR3 nucleotides are TGTGCCAGCAGCTGGGCTGGCGAGATAGGCCAGTACTTC. Protein product: CASSWAGEIGQYF.

This clone is a singleton in its sample. The gene calls are TRBV7-9 and TRBJ1-1; no clear D. The CDR3 sequence is 11 residues long. Germline assignment: CDR1 SEHNR and CDR2 FQNEAQ (reference sequence). V lost 6 bases, J lost 8 bases, and 10 bases lay in between. The CDR3 DNA reads as TGTGCCAGCAGTCCCGGGTCAGAAGCTTTCTTT. Translating it yields CASSPGSEAFF.

This clone was observed a handful of times. This chain uses TRBV6-5 with TRBJ1-1, with D possibly matching TRBD1 (6 bases). CDR3 size: 15 residues. Germline CDR1 is MNHEY and CDR2 is SVGAGI. Deletions cut 6 bases from V and 1 base from J, with 15 bases between. The CDR3 reads CASRGMGAANTEAFF. The CDR3 DNA is TGTGCCAGCAGGGGTATGGGGGCCGCGAACACTGAAGCTTTCTTT.

This chain's CDR3 is CASSQDTAGGREQFF. As DNA, the CDR3 is TGCGCCAGCAGCCAAGACACAGCGGGGGGTCGTGAGCAGTTCTTC. This sequence joins TRBV4-3 and TRBJ2-1, with 9 bases fitting TRBD2. V dropped 0 bases and J dropped 9; count of bases not matched to a gene: 6. Per the germline V gene, CDR1 is LGHNA and CDR2 is YSLEER. CDR3 length: 15 amino acids.

The V gene is TRBV9, the J gene TRBJ2-3; TRBD1 might be the D (6 bases). The CDR3 has 16 residues. CDR1 is SGDLS, CDR2 YYNGEE, per germline. V was shortened by 0 bases and J by 1 base, with 12 bases between the two germline ends. CDR3 residues: CASSVGRGMGTDTQYF. The CDR3 DNA follows: TGTGCCAGCAGCGTAGGAAGGGGGATGGGCACAGATACGCAGTATTTT.

The rearrangement joins TRBV9 to TRBJ1-2; D unresolved. The CDR3 runs 13 residues. Trimming removed 0 bases at V and 3 bases at J, with 6 bases between. Germline-derived CDR1 and CDR2 are SGDLS and YYNGEE. The CDR3 DNA is TGTGCCAGCAGCGTAGGGGAGGACTATGGCTACACCTTC. It codes for CASSVGEDYGYTF.

V is TRBV18 and J is TRBJ1-4; D ambiguous. CDR3 length: 15 amino acids. Germline values: CDR1 KGHSH, CDR2 LQKENI. V shed 5 bases and J shed 5 bases, with 15 bases lying between them. CDR3 residues: CASSNFPGGNEKLFF. In DNA, the CDR3 is TGTGCCAGCTCAAACTTTCCGGGAGGCAATGAAAAACTGTTTTTT. The whole variable domain, remainder taken from reference TRBV18 and TRBJ1-4, is NAGVMQNPRHLVRRRGQEARLRCSPMKGHSHVYWYRQLPEEGLKFMVYLQKENIIDESGMPKERFSAEFPKEGPSILRIQQVVRGDSAAYFCASSNFPGGNEKLFFGSGTQLSVL.

The chain couples TRBV7-3 to TRBJ2-2; maybe TRBD2 (6 bases). Deletions cut 5 bases from V and 5 bases from J, with 15 bases between. Germline V gene lookup returns CDR1 SGHTA and CDR2 FQGTGA. CDR3 size: 15 residues. In DNA, the CDR3 is TGTGCCAGCAGCCGGGACGGGGGTTTGACCGGGGAGCTGTTTTTT. Encoded protein: CASSRDGGLTGELFF. Based on the CDR3 plus reference TRBV7-3 and TRBJ2-2, the full variable domain is GAGVSQTPSNKVTEKGKYVELRCDPISGHTALYWYRQSLGQGPEFLIYFQGTGAADDSGLPNDRFFAVRPEGSVSTLKIQRTERGDSAVYLCASSRDGGLTGELFFGEGSRLTVL.

The chain joins TRBV7-9 to TRBJ1-1; D is ambiguous. Trimming shortened V by 5 bases and J by 4 bases, and 14 bases separated the two germline ends. The CDR3 spans 14 residues. Per germline, CDR1 SEHNR and CDR2 FQNEAQ (reference sequence). CDR3 bases: TGTGCCAGCAGCCCGTGGGATGAGGGCACTGAAGCTTTCTTT. Translation gives CASSPWDEGTEAFF. The whole variable domain, filled in from reference TRBV7-9 and TRBJ1-1, reads DTGVSQNPRHKITKRGQNVTFRCDPISEHNRLYWYRQTLGQGPEFLTYFQNEAQLEKSRLLSDRFSAERPKGSFSTLEIQRTEQGDSAMYLCASSPWDEGTEAFFGQGTRLTVV.